This TCR beta chain was identified during a study of blood T cell repertoires in COVID-19. Only in-frame clones appear in the TCRdb table, and some are missing; sequencing was by immunoSEQ multiplex PCR. The repertoire consists of about 170,000 clones, with around nine tenths occurring once and the leading ten covering about 3.5%. Trimming stripped 4 bases from V and 7 bases from J, with 14 bases between. Germline V gene sequence: CDR1 SGHDT, CDR2 YYEEEE. The CDR3 is made up of 13 amino acids. The sequenced material came from peripheral blood. This chain connects TRBV5-6 to TRBJ2-5; maybe TRBD1 (5 bases). This receptor was taken from a man aged 65 to 85 with acute or convalescent COVID-19. CDR3 nucleotides: TGTGCCAGCAGCGCACAGGTCCTTGGGACCCAGTACTTC. Its protein is CASSAQVLGTQYF.